A selection of T cell receptor beta chains follows, all from one sample in a study of T cells in Graves' hyperthyroidism and ophthalmopathy. TCRdb reprocessed the multiplex PCR reads via MiXCR and lists one record per CDR3 protein. The sample records a few hundred thousand distinct CDR3 sequences, less than 20% being singletons. The material sequenced was blood. The receptor set was obtained from a woman aged 25-40 years with Graves' hyperthyroidism. Each CDR3 is given with its conserved first and last residue. D genes are given only for firm matches. Rows may omit the clone size; those that give it use once, few, many or a size class.

size | J | D | length | V | CDR3 | DNA
many | TRBJ1-5 | . | 15 | TRBV12-3/TRBV12-4 | CASSLQGPNNQPQHF | TGTGCCAGCAGTTTACAGGGGCCGAACAATCAGCCCCAGCATTTT
. | TRBJ1-2 | . | 14 | TRBV25-1 | CASSSGSTNYGYTF | TGTGCCAGCAGTTCAGGCAGTACTAACTATGGCTACACCTTC
. | TRBJ1-5 | . | 15 | TRBV7-2 | CASSLVGGENQPQHF | TGTGCCAGCAGCTTAGTAGGGGGTGAGAATCAGCCCCAGCATTTT
many | TRBJ1-4 | . | 13 | TRBV28 | CASSRQANEKLFF | TGTGCCAGCAGCCGACAAGCTAATGAAAAACTGTTTTTT
many | TRBJ2-1 | TRBD2 | 13 | TRBV10-3 | CAIRSGRAEEQFF | TGTGCCATCAGGAGCGGGAGGGCCGAGGAGCAGTTCTTC
many | TRBJ2-1 | TRBD2 | 15 | TRBV3-1 | CASTYTSGNYNEQFF | TGTGCCAGCACCTACACTAGCGGGAATTACAATGAGCAGTTCTTC
few | TRBJ2-7 | TRBD2 | 14 | TRBV29-1 | CSAVAGGGFYEQYF | TGCAGCGCCGTAGCGGGAGGGGGTTTCTACGAGCAGTACTTC
many | TRBJ2-7 | TRBD2 | 15 | TRBV9 | CASSVAPSGRGEQYF | TGTGCCAGCAGCGTAGCGCCTAGCGGGAGGGGCGAGCAGTACTTC
. | TRBJ2-7 | TRBD1 | 16 | TRBV12-5 | CASGLNRGVSSYEQYF | TGTGCTAGTGGTTTGAACAGGGGGGTTAGCTCCTACGAGCAGTACTTC
many | TRBJ1-3 | TRBD1 | 15 | TRBV7-6 | CASSAGQTWGNTIYF | TGTGCCAGCAGCGCGGGACAGACCTGGGGAAACACCATATATTTT
many | TRBJ1-5 | TRBD1 | 17 | TRBV28 | CASSSRTGGILNQPQHF | TGTGCCAGCAGTTCCCGGACAGGGGGAATCTTAAATCAGCCCCAGCATTTT
. | TRBJ2-7 | . | 16 | TRBV7-9 | CTSSLSGTPSSYEQYF | TGTACCAGCAGCCTATCCGGGACCCCGAGCTCCTACGAGCAGTACTTC
few | TRBJ1-1 | TRBD1 | 14 | TRBV18 | CASSPGTGRPEAFF | TGTGCCAGCTCGCCCGGGACAGGAAGGCCGGAAGCTTTCTTT